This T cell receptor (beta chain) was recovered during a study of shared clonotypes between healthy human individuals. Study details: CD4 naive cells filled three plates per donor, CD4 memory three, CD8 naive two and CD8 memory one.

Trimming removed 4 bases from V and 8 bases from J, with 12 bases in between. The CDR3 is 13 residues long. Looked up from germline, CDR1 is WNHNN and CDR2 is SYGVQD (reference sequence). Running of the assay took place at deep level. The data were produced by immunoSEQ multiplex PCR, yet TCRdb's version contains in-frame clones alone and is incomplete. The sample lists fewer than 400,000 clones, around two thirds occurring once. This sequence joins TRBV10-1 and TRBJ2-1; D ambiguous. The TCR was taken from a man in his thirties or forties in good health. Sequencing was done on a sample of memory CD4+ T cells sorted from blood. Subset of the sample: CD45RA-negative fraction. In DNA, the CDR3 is TGCGCCAGCAGTGGGTCACTGGCTGATGAGCAGTTCTTC. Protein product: CASSGSLADEQFF.